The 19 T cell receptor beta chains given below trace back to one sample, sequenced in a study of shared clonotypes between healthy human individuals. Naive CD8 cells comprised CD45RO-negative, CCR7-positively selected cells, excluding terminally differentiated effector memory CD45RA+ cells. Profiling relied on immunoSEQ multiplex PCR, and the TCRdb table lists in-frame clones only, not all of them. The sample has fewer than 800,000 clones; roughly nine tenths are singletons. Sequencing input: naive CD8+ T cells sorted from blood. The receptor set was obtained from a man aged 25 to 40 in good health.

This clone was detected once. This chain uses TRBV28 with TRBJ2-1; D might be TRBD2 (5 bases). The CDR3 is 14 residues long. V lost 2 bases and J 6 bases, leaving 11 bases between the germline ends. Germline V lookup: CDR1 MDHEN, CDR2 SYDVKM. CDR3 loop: CASSLAGEANEQFF. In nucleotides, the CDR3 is TGTGCCAGCAGTTTAGCGGGTGAGGCCAATGAGCAGTTCTTC.

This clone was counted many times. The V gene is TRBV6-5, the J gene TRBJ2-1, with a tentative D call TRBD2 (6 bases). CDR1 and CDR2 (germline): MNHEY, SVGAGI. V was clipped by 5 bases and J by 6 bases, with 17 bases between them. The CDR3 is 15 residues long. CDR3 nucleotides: TGTGCCAGCAGTCCCGGGACTTGGATGTCCAATGAGCAGTTCTTC. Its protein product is CASSPGTWMSNEQFF.

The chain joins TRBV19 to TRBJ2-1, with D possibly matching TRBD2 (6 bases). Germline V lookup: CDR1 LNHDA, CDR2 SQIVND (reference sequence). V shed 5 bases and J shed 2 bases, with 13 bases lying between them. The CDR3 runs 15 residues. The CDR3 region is CASSSDGSPYNEQFF. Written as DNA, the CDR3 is TGTGCCAGTAGTTCGGACGGGAGCCCCTACAATGAGCAGTTCTTC.

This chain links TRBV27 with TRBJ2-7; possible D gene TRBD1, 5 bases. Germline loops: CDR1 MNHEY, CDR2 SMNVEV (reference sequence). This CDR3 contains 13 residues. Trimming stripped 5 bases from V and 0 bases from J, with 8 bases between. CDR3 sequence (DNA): TGTGCCAGCAGTCAAAGGGGCTCCTACGAGCAGTACTTC. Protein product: CASSQRGSYEQYF.

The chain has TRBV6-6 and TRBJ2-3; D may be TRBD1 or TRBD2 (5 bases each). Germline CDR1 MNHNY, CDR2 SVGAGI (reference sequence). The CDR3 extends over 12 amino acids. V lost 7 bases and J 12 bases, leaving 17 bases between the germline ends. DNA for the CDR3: TGTGCCAGCACCTCGTCCGGGACCCCACAGTATTTT. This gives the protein CASTSSGTPQYF.

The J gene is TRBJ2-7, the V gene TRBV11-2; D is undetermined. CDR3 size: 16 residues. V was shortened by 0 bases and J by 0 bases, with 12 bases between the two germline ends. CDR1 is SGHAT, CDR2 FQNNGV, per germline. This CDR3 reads CASSLDSKAPSYEQYF. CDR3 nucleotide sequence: TGTGCCAGCAGCTTAGATTCCAAGGCCCCCTCCTACGAGCAGTACTTC. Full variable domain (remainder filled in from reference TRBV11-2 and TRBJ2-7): EAGVAQSPRYKIIEKRQSVAFWCNPISGHATLYWYQQILGQGPKLLIQFQNNGVVDDSQLPKDRFSAERLKGVDSTLKIQPAKLEDSAVYLCASSLDSKAPSYEQYFGPGTRLTVT.

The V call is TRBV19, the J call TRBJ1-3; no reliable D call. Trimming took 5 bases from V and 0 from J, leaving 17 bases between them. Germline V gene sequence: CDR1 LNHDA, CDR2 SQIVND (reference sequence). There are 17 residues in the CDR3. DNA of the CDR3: TGTGCCAGTAGTCCTGGAGGTTTGCTCCGCTCTGGAAACACCATATATTTT. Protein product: CASSPGGLLRSGNTIYF. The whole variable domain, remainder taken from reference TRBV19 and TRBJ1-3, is DGGITQSPKYLFRKEGQNVTLSCEQNLNHDAMYWYRQDPGQGLRLIYYSQIVNDFQKGDIAEGYSVSREKKESFPLTVTSAQKNPTAFYLCASSPGGLLRSGNTIYFGEGSWLTVV.

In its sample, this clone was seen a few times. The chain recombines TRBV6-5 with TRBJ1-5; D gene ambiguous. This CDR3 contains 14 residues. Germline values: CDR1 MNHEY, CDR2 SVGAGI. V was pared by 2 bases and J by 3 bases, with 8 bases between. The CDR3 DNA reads TGTGCCAGCAGTTACCAAGGGTTCAATCAGCCCCAGCATTTT. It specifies CASSYQGFNQPQHF.

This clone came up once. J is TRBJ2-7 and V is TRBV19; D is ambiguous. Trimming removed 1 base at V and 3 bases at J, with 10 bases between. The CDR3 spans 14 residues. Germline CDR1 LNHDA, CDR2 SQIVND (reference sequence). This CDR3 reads CASSIAGHGYEQYF. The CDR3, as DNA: TGTGCCAGTAGTATAGCTGGGCACGGCTACGAGCAGTACTTC.

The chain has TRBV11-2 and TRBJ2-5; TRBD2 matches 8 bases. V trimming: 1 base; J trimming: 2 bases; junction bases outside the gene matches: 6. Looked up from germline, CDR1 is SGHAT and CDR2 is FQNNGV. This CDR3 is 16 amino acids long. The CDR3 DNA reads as TGTGCCAGCAGCTTAGGCCTAGCGGGCCAACAAGAGACCCAGTACTTC. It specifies CASSLGLAGQQETQYF.

The CDR3 region has the DNA TGTGCCAGCAGCTCTCTCGGAGCGGGGGAGTCGGATGAGCAGTTCTTC. Its translation: CASSSLGAGESDEQFF. The chain combines TRBV7-3 with TRBJ2-1, with 8 bases lining up with TRBD2. The trim removed 4 bases at V and 8 bases at J, leaving 13 bases unmatched. Looked up from germline, CDR1 is SGHTA and CDR2 is FQGTGA. The CDR3 contains 16 residues.

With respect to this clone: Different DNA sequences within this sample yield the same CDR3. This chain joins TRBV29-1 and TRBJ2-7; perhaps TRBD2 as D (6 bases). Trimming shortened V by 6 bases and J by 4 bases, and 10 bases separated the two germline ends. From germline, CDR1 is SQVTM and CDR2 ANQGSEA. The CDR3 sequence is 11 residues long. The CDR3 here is CSVGGGYEQYF. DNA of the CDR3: TGCAGCGTGGGCGGAGGGTACGAGCAGTACTTC.

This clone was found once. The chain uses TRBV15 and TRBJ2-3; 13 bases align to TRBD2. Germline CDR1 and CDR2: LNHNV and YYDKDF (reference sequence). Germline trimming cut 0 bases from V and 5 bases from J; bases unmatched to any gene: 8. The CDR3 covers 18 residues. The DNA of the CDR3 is TGTGCCACCAGCAGAGAACTAGCGGGAGGGCCAATGAGAGATACGCAGTATTTT. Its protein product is CATSRELAGGPMRDTQYF.

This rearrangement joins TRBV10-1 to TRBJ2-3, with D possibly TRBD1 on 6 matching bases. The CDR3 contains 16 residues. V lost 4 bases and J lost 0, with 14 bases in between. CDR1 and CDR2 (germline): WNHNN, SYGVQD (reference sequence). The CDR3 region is CASSGGLGASTDTQYF. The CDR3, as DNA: TGCGCCAGCAGTGGAGGGCTGGGGGCAAGCACAGATACGCAGTATTTT.

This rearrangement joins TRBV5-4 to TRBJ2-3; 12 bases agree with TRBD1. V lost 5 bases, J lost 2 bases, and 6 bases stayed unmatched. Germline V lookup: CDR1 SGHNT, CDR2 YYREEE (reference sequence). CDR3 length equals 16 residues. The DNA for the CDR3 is TGTGCCAGCAGTTTTCCGGGACAGGGGGCCACAGATACGCAGTATTTT. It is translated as CASSFPGQGATDTQYF.

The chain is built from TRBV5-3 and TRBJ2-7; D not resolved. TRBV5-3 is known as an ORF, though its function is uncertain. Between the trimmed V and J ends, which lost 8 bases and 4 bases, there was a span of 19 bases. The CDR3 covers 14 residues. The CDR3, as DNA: TGTGCCAGCAGTCAAGCAGGAGTAACTTACGAGCAGTACTTC. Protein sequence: CASSQAGVTYEQYF.

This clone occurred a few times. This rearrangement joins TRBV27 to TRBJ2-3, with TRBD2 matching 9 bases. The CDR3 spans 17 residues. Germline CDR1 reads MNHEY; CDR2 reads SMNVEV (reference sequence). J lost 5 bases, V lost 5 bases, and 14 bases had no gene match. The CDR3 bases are TGTGCCAGCAGTCCTGATTATAGCGGGAGCGGTGGAGATACGCAGTATTTT. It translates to CASSPDYSGSGGDTQYF.

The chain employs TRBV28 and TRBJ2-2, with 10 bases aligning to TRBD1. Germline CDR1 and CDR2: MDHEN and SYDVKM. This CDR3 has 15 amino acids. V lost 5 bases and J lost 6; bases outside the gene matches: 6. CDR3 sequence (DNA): TGTGCCAGCAGTCTGACAGGGGGCTGGTCCGGGGAGCTGTTTTTT. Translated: CASSLTGGWSGELFF.

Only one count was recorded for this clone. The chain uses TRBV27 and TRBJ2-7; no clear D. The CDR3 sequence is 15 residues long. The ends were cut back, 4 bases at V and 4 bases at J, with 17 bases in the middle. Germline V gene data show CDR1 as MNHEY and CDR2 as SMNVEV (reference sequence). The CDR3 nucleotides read TGTGCCAGCAGTTACTGGGCGGCTGAGCCTTACGAGCAGTACTTC. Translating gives CASSYWAAEPYEQYF.